This is a list of T cell receptor beta chains from one sample in a study of shared clonotypes between healthy human individuals. Sequencing was performed with immunoSEQ multiplex PCR; in TCRdb, only in-frame clones are kept and a portion is missing. The sample holds more than 1.2 million clones, about 98.5% seen once. Sequenced: naive CD4+ T cells sorted from blood. The receptors originated from a man aged 25-45 years in good health. CDR3s include the opening cysteine and the closing phenylalanine or tryptophan. The D gene is left open where the match is weak. Rows give clone size only sometimes, using once, few, many, or a class for an expanded clone.

cdr3_aa cdr3_nt j_call cdr3_length d_call clone_size v_call
CASSPGGLAGGSSYEQYF TGCGCCAGCAGCCCCGGGGGACTAGCGGGAGGAAGCTCCTACGAGCAGTACTTC TRBJ2-7 18 TRBD2 once TRBV5-1
CASSPFLGGPTDTQYF TGTGCCAGCTCACCCTTTCTAGGGGGGCCGACAGATACGCAGTATTTT TRBJ2-3 16 NA NA TRBV18
CSVRPSGQNIQYF TGCAGCGTCCGACCTAGCGGCCAAAACATTCAGTACTTC TRBJ2-4 13 TRBD2 once TRBV29-1
CASSQTRGYEQYF TGTGCCAGCAGTCAGACCCGAGGTTACGAGCAGTACTTC TRBJ2-7 13 NA NA TRBV25-1
CASSPRMVGNTEAFF TGTGCCAGCTCACCGAGGATGGTGGGCAACACTGAAGCTTTCTTT TRBJ1-1 15 NA NA TRBV18
CASSSPRGRETQYF TGTGCCAGCAGTTCCCCACGGGGGAGGGAGACCCAGTACTTC TRBJ2-5 14 NA NA TRBV6-5
CSADLQFF TGCAGTGCGGACCTACAGTTCTTC TRBJ2-1 8 NA few TRBV20-1
CASSLTPGQGVADTQYF TGTGCCAGCAGCTTAACCCCGGGACAGGGAGTCGCAGATACGCAGTATTTT TRBJ2-3 17 TRBD1 NA TRBV7-2
CASSGGGRETQYF TGTGCCAGCAGCGGCGGGGGGAGGGAGACCCAGTACTTC TRBJ2-5 13 TRBD2 NA TRBV11-2
CSVTTPGTGWVNEQFF TGCAGCGTAACGACACCCGGGACAGGGTGGGTCAATGAGCAGTTCTTC TRBJ2-1 16 TRBD1 NA TRBV29-1
CASTLPTVGEQYF TGTGCCAGTACTCTCCCGACGGTGGGGGAGCAGTACTTC TRBJ2-7 13 NA NA TRBV19
CASSPIGHRTGELFF TGTGCCAGCTCACCTATAGGCCACCGCACCGGGGAGCTGTTTTTT TRBJ2-2 15 NA NA TRBV18
CASSRVSEKLFF TGTGCCAGCAGTCGCGTTAGTGAAAAACTGTTTTTT TRBJ1-4 12 NA NA TRBV7-8
CASSVELRTSVSSGANVLTF TGTGCCAGCAGCGTAGAATTGAGGACTAGCGTTAGCTCTGGGGCCAACGTCCTGACTTTC TRBJ2-6 20 TRBD2 NA TRBV9
CASSLQGIQPQHF TGTGCCAGCAGTTTACAGGGGATTCAGCCCCAGCATTTT TRBJ1-5 13 NA NA TRBV27
CASSFSAPTDTQYF TGTGCCAGCAGCTTTTCCGCCCCAACAGATACGCAGTATTTT TRBJ2-3 14 NA NA TRBV5-4
CASSLRLAGANNEQFF TGTGCCAGCAGTTTGAGACTAGCGGGAGCTAACAATGAGCAGTTCTTC TRBJ2-1 16 TRBD2 NA TRBV27
CASGRDRGSETQYF TGTGCCAGCGGCCGGGACAGGGGTTCAGAGACCCAGTACTTC TRBJ2-5 14 TRBD1 NA TRBV7-6
CARSPATGGLAGGSYNEQFF TGTGCCAGAAGCCCCGCCACTGGTGGCCTAGCGGGAGGGTCATACAATGAGCAGTTCTTC TRBJ2-1 20 TRBD2 NA TRBV5-3
CASSISGENQQYF TGTGCCAGTAGTATTAGCGGGGAGAACCAGCAGTACTTC TRBJ2-7 13 TRBD2 NA TRBV19
CASSPTGLETYEQYF TGTGCCAGCAGTCCCACGGGACTAGAGACCTACGAGCAGTACTTC TRBJ2-7 15 TRBD2 once TRBV2
CASSPRPGAEGYNEQFF TGTGCCAGCAGCCCAAGGCCCGGGGCGGAGGGCTACAATGAGCAGTTCTTC TRBJ2-1 17 NA NA TRBV7-9
CASSYRLAVDSYEQYF TGTGCCAGCAGTTACCGACTAGCGGTCGACTCCTACGAGCAGTACTTC TRBJ2-7 16 TRBD2 NA TRBV6-5
CASSTGGNQPQHF TGCGCCAGCAGCACAGGGGGCAACCAGCCCCAGCATTTT TRBJ1-5 13 TRBD1 NA TRBV10-2
CASSSKDRGAGELFF TGTGCCAGCAGCTCAAAGGACAGGGGGGCCGGGGAGCTGTTTTTT TRBJ2-2 15 TRBD1 NA TRBV5-4
CASSPQRGLPYNEQFF TGTGCCAGCTCACCCCAGAGGGGTCTACCCTACAATGAGCAGTTCTTC TRBJ2-1 16 NA NA TRBV18
CASSEEGAGELFF TGTGCCAGCAGTGAGGAGGGAGCCGGGGAGCTGTTTTTT TRBJ2-2 13 NA NA TRBV2
CASSEGTGGYTEAFF TGCGCCAGCAGTGAGGGGACAGGGGGTTACACTGAAGCTTTCTTT TRBJ1-1 15 TRBD1 NA TRBV10-1
CASSEYSGRINYGYTF TGTGCCAGCAGTGAATATTCGGGGAGAATTAACTATGGCTACACCTTC TRBJ1-2 16 NA NA TRBV6-1
CASSLELTGGWAGELFF TGTGCCAGCAGCTTGGAGCTAACAGGGGGGTGGGCCGGGGAGCTGTTTTTT TRBJ2-2 17 TRBD1 NA TRBV5-4
CASSQDPGQGWETQYF TGCGCCAGCAGCCAAGATCCGGGACAGGGGTGGGAGACCCAGTACTTC TRBJ2-5 16 TRBD1 NA TRBV4-1
CASSTGGANTGELFF TGTGCCAGCAGCACAGGGGGCGCGAACACCGGGGAGCTGTTTTTT TRBJ2-2 15 TRBD1 NA TRBV7-3
CSVADRVRGEGYTF TGCAGCGTGGCAGACAGGGTACGTGGTGAAGGCTACACCTTC TRBJ1-2 14 TRBD1 NA TRBV29-1
CASSIGLAGETQYF TGTGCCAGTAGTATAGGGCTAGCAGGCGAGACCCAGTACTTC TRBJ2-5 14 NA NA TRBV19
CASKTSQTYEQYF TGTGCCAGCAAGACTTCCCAAACCTACGAGCAGTACTTC TRBJ2-7 13 NA NA TRBV6-5
CASSPGTGRGNTEAFF TGTGCCAGCAGTCCGGGGACAGGGAGGGGGAACACTGAAGCTTTCTTT TRBJ1-1 16 TRBD1 NA TRBV27
CASSRDLQRSSYNEQFF TGCGCCAGCAGCAGGGACCTCCAAAGGAGCTCCTACAATGAGCAGTTCTTC TRBJ2-1 17 NA NA TRBV5-1
CASSHGGVRPNEKLFF TGTGCCAGCAGCCACGGGGGCGTTAGGCCTAATGAAAAACTGTTTTTT TRBJ1-4 16 NA NA TRBV7-9
CASSGRTSGNEQFF TGTGCCAGCAGCGGACGGACTAGCGGGAACGAGCAGTTCTTC TRBJ2-1 14 TRBD2 NA TRBV11-2
CASSQERLGGYEQYF TGCGCCAGCAGCCAAGAAAGGCTAGGAGGCTACGAGCAGTACTTC TRBJ2-7 15 NA NA TRBV4-3
CASRNRASTYEQYF TGCGCCAGCAGAAATAGAGCGTCAACCTACGAGCAGTACTTC TRBJ2-7 14 NA NA TRBV5-1
CASGGLAKGGELFF TGCGCCAGCGGGGGACTAGCCAAGGGCGGGGAGCTGTTTTTT TRBJ2-2 14 TRBD2 NA TRBV10-2
CASSNTGMNTGELFF TGCGCCAGCAGTAATACAGGGATGAACACCGGGGAGCTGTTTTTT TRBJ2-2 15 NA NA TRBV10-1
CASSPRVSGQGYEQYF TGTGCCAGCTCACCACGGGTATCGGGACAGGGCTACGAGCAGTACTTC TRBJ2-7 16 TRBD1 NA TRBV18
CASSVSSSSGLGHEQYF TGTGCCAGCAGCGTATCCTCCAGCTCAGGCCTCGGGCACGAGCAGTACTTC TRBJ2-7 17 NA NA TRBV9
CASSSLAGVGSTEAFF TGCGCCAGCAGCTCTCTAGCGGGGGTCGGCAGCACTGAAGCTTTCTTT TRBJ1-1 16 NA NA TRBV4-3
CASSYVTYEQYF TGTGCCAGCAGTTACGTGACCTACGAGCAGTACTTC TRBJ2-7 12 NA NA TRBV6-8
CASSQEAPSSYNEQFF TGCGCCAGCAGCCAAGAAGCCCCTAGCTCCTACAATGAGCAGTTCTTC TRBJ2-1 16 NA once TRBV4-1
CATSPVGTNEQYF TGTGCCACCAGTCCTGTGGGAACGAACGAGCAGTACTTC TRBJ2-7 13 NA NA TRBV15
CASSSSSNQPQHF TGTGCCAGCAGCTCCTCTTCCAATCAGCCCCAGCATTTT TRBJ1-5 13 NA NA TRBV5-6
CASSVRDRGYEQYF TGTGCCAGCAGCGTCCGGGACAGGGGCTACGAGCAGTACTTC TRBJ2-7 14 TRBD1 NA TRBV9